This T cell receptor (beta chain) was identified in a study of metastatic and nonmetastatic thyroid tumors. Study-level information: Thyroid patients, malignant and benign, had repertoires compared across blood and tumor or nodule tissue. Study-wide points: The reported finding was significantly higher TCR beta diversity in malignant thyroid tumors relative to benign nodules, in blood and tumor.

Trimming took 7 bases from V and 2 from J, leaving 12 bases between them. The CDR3 runs to 14 residues. Germline V gene lookup returns CDR1 KGHDR and CDR2 SFDVKD. No patient received treatment before thyroid surgery. Original processing methods: The study built a papillary thyroid cancer distant-metastasis classifier from CDR3 differences across clinicopathological groups. Through MiXCR, TCRdb re-clonotyped the PCR reads. The authors' filters were not applied to this entry. The repertoire consists of tens of thousands of clones, with roughly 30% occurring once and the leading ten covering about a sixth. This clone occurred a few times. The target antigen is unknown.

The TCR comes from a female donor with papillary thyroid cancer or a benign thyroid nodule (not recorded which). Some clones in this sample may be carry-over from other donors' samples. The J gene is TRBJ2-3, the V gene TRBV24-1; tentatively, D is TRBD2 (6 bases). The sequenced sample was blood. The CDR3 DNA reads as TGTGCCACCAGCGATAGCGGCTTCACAGATACGCAGTATTTT. It is translated as CATSDSGFTDTQYF.